This T cell receptor beta chain is from a study of blood T cells in healthy people across ages (dated by TCRdb to between 2015 and 2016). In the study overall: In model experiments, template switching captured about one uniquely barcoded TCR beta cDNA molecule for every two T cells. Using deep sequencing normalized with unique cDNA molecular identifiers, the study measured how TCR beta repertoire diversity changes with age. Four age groups were formed from the donors: young (average approximately 17 years), middle-aged (approximately 40), aged (roughly 59) and long-lived (approximately 80). To avoid experimental bias, donors of different ages were spread randomly across the sequencing lanes. The study analyzed two additional independent replicas of 1 million unique cDNA reads from the same blood draw for two donors, one aged 18 to 29 and one aged 80 or older.

On this clonotype itself: What this receptor recognizes is not known. It has no much larger one-base neighbor in the sample; base qualities were not kept.

What the research found in general, with its limitations: The long-lived group showed more naive CD4+ T cells, fewer expanded clones and increased TCR diversity than the aged group, suggesting age selection. Total diversity estimates from one million sequenced T cells were considered lower bounds and underestimates. As age increased, observed TCR beta diversity per million T cells dropped in a roughly linear way, and a significant reduction was already evident by age about 40. There was a strong correlation between observed TCR beta diversity and the percentage of naive T cells measured by flow cytometry. Because profiling used bulk unsorted PBMCs, naive and antigen-experienced compartments could not be compared conclusively. Because donor CMV infection status was unknown, age-related changes in expanded clonotypes were potentially confounded.

V loses 1 base of germline sequence and J loses 5 bases, and the interval between the two ends is 16 bases. For CDR1 and CDR2, the germline V gene lists SQVTM and ANQGSEA. Inclusive of the bounding cysteine and phenylalanine, the CDR3 is 15 residues long. Only the CDR3 portion is preserved as DNA: 45 bases, with reading frame beginning at the first base. The donors were 40 or so Caucasian individuals from Russia, aged about 6 to 100 years, who were systemically healthy. Each donor gave roughly 9.5 milliliters of peripheral blood, collected into EDTA-treated Vacutainer tubes. Ficoll-Paque density-gradient centrifugation was used to isolate PBMCs, with at least 7 million obtained per sample. Total RNA, at least 5.5 micrograms per sample, was extracted from PBMCs with Trizol reagent. The percentages of naive CD45RAhigh/CD27high T cells were determined by flow cytometry on a PBMC aliquot from every donor.

Libraries were made using 5' RACE. These reads were obtained on an Illumina HiSeq 2500. A second PCR of about 6 to 11 cycles was performed with a sample-barcoded 5' primer and a J-beta primer mix. A template-switch 5' adaptor carrying 12 random nucleotides introduced a unique molecular identifier onto each TCR beta cDNA molecule. Each sample yielded at least 2.5 million CDR3-containing paired-end reads. The Mint cDNA synthesis kit, primed by a TRBC-specific oligonucleotide, was used to synthesize first-strand cDNA from all RNA. After uracil-DNA glycosylase treatment, a first 18-cycle PCR used universal primers M1SS and BC2_uni_R on all cDNA. For the original study's pipeline: For normalization, 1 million high-quality reads were randomly selected from each sample, with every read carrying a distinct molecular identifier. Reads sharing molecular identifiers were discarded rather than binned into consensus sequences. MiTCR, run with a Q25 quality threshold and the strictest error-elimination algorithm, handled CDR3 identification, clonotype clustering and error correction. A nonparametric unseen species model with Euler transformation was used to estimate a lower bound on total TCR beta diversity. TCRdb handled the public reads itself, with Q25 trimming in fastp and clone calling in MiXCR, and kept productive beta chains. Entries that share a CDR3 protein sequence are merged under the most common genes and DNA. The V and J calls were not made by the authors but by TCRdb's processing. This sample comprises 800,000 or so distinct CDR3 sequences, about half of them detected only once. 18% of the sample comes from the top ten.

Material for sequencing was blood. Here the chain combines TRBV29-1 and TRBJ2-3, with the D segment identity uncertain. This TCR was recovered from a man at least 80 years old in good health. The sequence in DNA is TGCAGCGTTGAAGGGGTTAATGGGCCCCAAGATACGCAGTATTTT. Its translation is CSVEGVNGPQDTQYF.